This T cell receptor (beta chain) was sequenced during a study of memory CD4+ T cells and cytomegalovirus serostatus (dated by TCRdb to the late 2010s). Broadly, across the study: The cohort comprised 33 healthy Belgian adults, 9 CMV seropositive and about 24 CMV seronegative. The study sequenced CD4+ memory TCRbeta repertoires of a Belgian cohort with known cytomegalovirus serostatus to replicate a published TCR-based CMV serostatus classifier.

Single viable CD3+CD4+CD8-CD45RO+ cells were sorted as memory CD4+ T cells on a FACSAria II. CMV serostatus was assessed using a Roche Elecsys assay, by which serum IgG against CMV pp150, pp28, p38 and p52 was detected. After thawing, total CD4+ T cells were enriched by positive selection with CD4 magnetic microbeads. The samples came from a separate study whose specific focus was interrogating the CD4+ T cell memory repertoire. Peripheral blood mononuclear cells were isolated and cryopreserved according to standard operating procedures, and serum was kept at -80 degrees C. CD3-PerCP (BW264/56), CD4-APC (RPA-T4), CD45RO-PE (UCHT1) and CD8-Pacific Orange (3B5) antibodies were used for staining, and non-viable cells were excluded with Sytox blue. The Quick-DNA Microprep Kit was used to extract genomic DNA from the sorted cells. Amplification of TCRbeta DNA was done with the immunoSEQ hsTCRbeta kit, following the protocol from the manufacturer. An Illumina MiSeq instrument was used to sequence the TCRbeta libraries. The paper's processing steps were these. Once out-of-frame sequences had been removed, 2,200,000 or so distinct TCRbeta sequences were left, which works out to an average of roughly 64,000 per individual. Each individual was scored using the number of 150 to 200 previously reported CMV-associated TCRbeta sequences that the individual carried and the total number of productive distinct TCRbeta sequences. A beta-binomial model was reimplemented in Python, and scikit-learn random forests with default parameters were trained on data from the US cohort. Classifier performance on the Belgian cohort was summarized as median AUC with percentile confidence intervals calculated over 10,000 bootstrap iterations. TCRdb mirrors the immuneACCESS table, restricted to in-frame sequences. Some clones are absent from its copies; in checked studies, under half trace to an unresolved V gene, and the reason for the others is unknown. V and J calls and clone size follow that table, whereas D and trimming were derived from the DNA. Counted in this sample were 45,000 to 50,000 clones; more than 60% of them appeared once. 0.61% of the sample belongs to the ten largest clones.

Worth noting for this clone: Its target antigen remains unknown. No much larger clonotype is one base removed from it; base qualities were not supplied.

Results and caveats for the whole study, not just this receptor: Results were interpreted as suggesting that the CMV-associated TCR signature is largely present in the CD4+ memory repertoire. For CMV serostatus prediction, a median bootstrapped AUC of approximately 0.95 was reached with the original framework, and a median bootstrapped AUC of roughly 0.89 was reached with a US-trained random forest. Among the roughly 160 previously reported CMV-associated TCRbeta sequences, approximately 67 showed up in the CD4+ memory repertoires, with each one found in between one and five individuals. On the Belgian cohort, the classifier based on the original framework reached a median bootstrapped AUC of approximately 0.95, with a 95% CI of 0.76-1.00. Only CD4+CD45RO+ memory cells were sequenced, in contrast to the original study, in which naive and memory CD4+ and CD8+ populations were covered.

The sequencing input was memory CD4+ T cells from blood. The TCR sequence derives from an adult in good health and CMV-seronegative.

DNA sequence: TGCGCCAGCAGCTTGGTTGCGGGGGGCCCCAATGAGCAGTTCTTC. It is translated as CASSLVAGGPNEQFF. The sequence links TRBV5-1 to TRBJ2-1; TRBD2 aligns with 8 central bases. CDR1 and CDR2 (SGHRS, YFSETQ) derive from the germline V gene. Measured from the cysteine to the phenylalanine, the CDR3 is 15 residues long. Only CDR3 DNA is held: 45 bases, read in frame from base 1. The V end gives up 0 bases and the J end 6 bases, leaving 5 bases in the junction not matched to a gene.